Reported below is one T cell receptor beta chain. Its matching antigen is unknown. The sample is drawn from a study of OX40 agonist ivuxolimab in advanced cancers. Study-wide context: The mean age was roughly 60 years, ranging from 23 to 79, with roughly four fifths of participants male. People who had prior anti-PD-1, anti-PD-L1 or anti-CTLA-4 therapy could take part, and less than 50% had some. Study-wide results and limits: Normalized expansion of T-cell clones was also low for some nonresponders.

Data came from immunoSEQ multiplex PCR; TCRdb stores just in-frame clones and leaves some out. This sample carries around 69,000 clones, over 75% of them seen once, and the ten largest clones take less than 4%. CDR1 is SGHNT and CDR2 is YYREEE in the germline V gene (reference sequence). This CDR3 has 14 amino acids. The ends were cut back, 4 bases at V and 2 bases at J, with 12 bases in the middle. Enrollment shut out patients with autoimmune disease history or systemic immunosuppression. This chain links TRBV5-4 with TRBJ1-1; a possible D gene is TRBD1 (5 bases). This receptor was taken from an adult with an advanced solid tumor such as melanoma, head and neck, liver or kidney cancer. The sequencing here drew on CD4+ or CD8+ T cells sorted from blood, taken in a trial of the OX40 agonist ivuxolimab. CDR3 bases: TGTGCCAGCAGCCCCCAGGGAGAAAACACTGAAGCTTTCTTT. It encodes CASSPQGENTEAFF.